Below are 18 T cell receptor beta chains sequenced from a single sample in a study of cytomegalovirus exposure and HLA in healthy donors. The study ran its PCR with 60 Vbeta and 13 Jbeta primers. Produced via immunoSEQ multiplex PCR; TCRdb's table is partial and in-frame only. Counted here are under 150,000 clones, around 78% occurring once; the ten biggest clones make up 5% to 8%. Sequencing used PBMCs. All receptors derive from a woman in her thirties or forties in good health and CMV-seropositive.

The genes are TRBV27 and TRBJ2-5; 10 bases are shared with TRBD2. The junction had 14 bases not matched to a gene; V was cut back by 5 bases and J by 8 bases. The CDR3 spans 16 residues. Germline values: CDR1 MNHEY, CDR2 SMNVEV (reference sequence). This CDR3 is CASSAPASGSSKTQYF. The CDR3 DNA reads TGTGCCAGCAGTGCGCCAGCTAGCGGGAGTTCAAAAACCCAGTACTTC.

Only a few counts were recorded for this clone. V usage is TRBV28 and J usage is TRBJ2-1; D gene uncertain. The CDR3 is 12 residues long. Trimming took 3 bases from V and 9 from J, leaving 9 bases between them. Germline V gene sequence: CDR1 MDHEN, CDR2 SYDVKM. The CDR3 coding sequence is TGTGCCAGCAGTTTGTTGGTCGGTGAGCAGTTCTTC. This translates into CASSLLVGEQFF.

This clone has a handful of counts. The V gene is TRBV15, the J gene TRBJ1-4, with a tentative D call TRBD1 (6 bases). The CDR3 extends over 12 amino acids. Trimming removed 6 bases at V and 4 bases at J, with 6 bases between. Germline lookup yields CDR1 LNHNV and CDR2 YYDKDF (reference sequence). CDR3 sequence reads: CATRQGNEKLFF. DNA for the CDR3: TGTGCCACCAGACAGGGTAATGAAAAACTGTTTTTT.

This chain links TRBV7-3 with TRBJ2-1, with no clear D. The germline V gene encodes CDR1 SGHTA and CDR2 FQGTGA. The V gene lost 5 bases and the J gene lost 7 bases, with 12 bases spanning the gap. CDR3 size: 13 residues. CDR3 sequence: CASSPPSLNEQFF. In DNA form, the CDR3 reads TGTGCCAGCAGCCCCCCGTCACTGAATGAGCAGTTCTTC.

This clone showed up just a few times. The CDR3 here is CASSEAQHRGREQYF. In DNA, the CDR3 is TGTGCCAGCAGTGAAGCGCAGCACAGGGGGAGGGAGCAGTACTTC. The J gene is TRBJ2-7, the V gene TRBV6-1; 8 bases are shared with TRBD1. CDR1 and CDR2 from the germline V gene are MNHNS and SASEGT. V lost 0 bases and J lost 7; bases outside the gene matches: 8. This CDR3 is 15 amino acids long.

This clone was recorded only once. The chain uses TRBV5-4 and TRBJ2-3; TRBD2 matches 12 bases. The J segment lost 3 bases and the V segment lost 2 bases, leaving 4 bases of the junction unmatched. Germline V gene sequence: CDR1 SGHNT, CDR2 YYREEE (reference sequence). There are 16 residues in the CDR3. The CDR3: CASSFTSGRMTDTQYF. As DNA, the CDR3 is TGTGCCAGCAGCTTTACTAGCGGGAGGATGACAGATACGCAGTATTTT.

The chain has TRBV29-1 and TRBJ2-3, with a possible D match to TRBD2 (6 bases). Germline CDR1 SQVTM, CDR2 ANQGSEA. CDR3 size: 14 residues. V was pared by 4 bases and J by 5 bases, with 16 bases between. CDR3 bases: TGCAGCGTTGCCTTGGCGGGGTTCAAAGATACGCAGTATTTT. It specifies CSVALAGFKDTQYF.

The genes are TRBV19 and TRBJ1-5; D gene uncertain. Looked up from germline, CDR1 is LNHDA and CDR2 is SQIVND (reference sequence). The CDR3 is made up of 14 amino acids. The ends were cut back, 0 bases at V and 2 bases at J, with 5 bases in the middle. The chain's CDR3 is CASSIEVGNQPQHF. The DNA of the CDR3 is TGTGCCAGTAGTATAGAAGTAGGCAATCAGCCCCAGCATTTT.

The J gene is TRBJ1-1, the V gene TRBV19; unclear D gene. The length of the CDR3 is 13 residues. Between the trimmed V and J ends, which lost 5 bases and 3 bases, there was a span of 10 bases. Germline lookup yields CDR1 LNHDA and CDR2 SQIVND (reference sequence). This CDR3 reads CASSRRPDTEAFF. DNA of the CDR3: TGTGCCAGTAGTCGGAGGCCGGACACTGAAGCTTTCTTT. Filled out from reference TRBV19 and TRBJ1-1, the complete variable domain reads DGGITQSPKYLFRKEGQNVTLSCEQNLNHDAMYWYRQDPGQGLRLIYYSQIVNDFQKGDIAEGYSVSREKKESFPLTVTSAQKNPTAFYLCASSRRPDTEAFFGQGTRLTVV.

This chain links TRBV18 with TRBJ2-7; 7 positions agree with TRBD1. The CDR3 runs 15 residues. The ends lost 6 bases at V and 0 bases at J; junction bases unmatched: 8. Germline CDR1 is KGHSH and CDR2 is LQKENI. The CDR3 region has the DNA TGTGCCAGCTCCCCCGGGGCAGGGGGCTCCTACGAGCAGTACTTC. This encodes CASSPGAGGSYEQYF.

The chain uses TRBV11-3 and TRBJ2-2, with 7 nucleotides matching TRBD1. The junction had 2 bases not matched to a gene; V was cut back by 5 bases and J by 5 bases. This CDR3 is 13 amino acids long. In germline, CDR1 is SGHNT, CDR2 YENEEA. CDR3 nucleotides: TGTGCCAGCAGCCCGACAGGGACCGGGGAGCTGTTTTTT. This gives the protein CASSPTGTGELFF.

This clone was recorded once. The V call is TRBV15, the J call TRBJ2-5; the D gene is possibly TRBD2 (5 bases). The ends were cut back, 6 bases at V and 2 bases at J, with 10 bases in the middle. Germline-derived CDR1 and CDR2 are LNHNV and YYDKDF (reference sequence). CDR3 length equals 13 residues. CDR3 nucleotide sequence: TGTGCCACCAGAGAGGACTGGCAAGAGACCCAGTACTTC. Protein sequence: CATREDWQETQYF.

This clone was detected a few times. Other DNA sequences in this sample translate to the same CDR3. This chain uses TRBV6-5 with TRBJ2-7, with TRBD2 matching over 11 bases. Germline CDR1 reads MNHEY; CDR2 reads SVGAGI. The CDR3 has 15 amino acids. After removal of 0 bases from V and 2 bases from J, the junction contained 0 bases not matched to a gene. CDR3 in amino acids: CASSYSTSGAYEQYF. The CDR3 DNA reads TGTGCCAGCAGTTACTCGACTAGCGGGGCCTACGAGCAGTACTTC.

This rearrangement joins TRBV2 to TRBJ2-7; 12 bases agree with TRBD2. Germline V gives CDR1 SNHLY, CDR2 FYNNEI. V lost 6 bases, J lost 3 bases, and 3 bases stayed unmatched. This CDR3 has 14 residues. Written as DNA, the CDR3 is TGTGCCAGCAGGGGACTAGCGGGTTTCTACGAGCAGTACTTC. It translates to CASRGLAGFYEQYF. Drawing the rest from reference TRBV2 and TRBJ2-7, the complete variable domain is EPEVTQTPSHQVTQMGQEVILRCVPISNHLYFYWYRQILGQKVEFLVSFYNNEISEKSEIFDDQFSVERPDGSNFTLKIRSTKLEDSAMYFCASRGLAGFYEQYFGPGTRLTVT.

The chain recombines TRBV6-6 with TRBJ2-7; D may be TRBD2 (5 bases). Germline CDR1 reads MNHNY; CDR2 reads SVGAGI (reference sequence). The V and J ends lost 6 bases and 7 bases respectively, with 16 bases between them. The CDR3 totals 13 residues. CDR3 nucleotides: TGTGCCAGCAGGCCTACAAGGAGGCGGGAGCAGTACTTC. Amino acid sequence: CASRPTRRREQYF.

This clone has only one observation. The junction does not match germline at one end; this may be a read error. The J gene is TRBJ2-7, the V gene TRBV5-4, with 8 nucleotides matching TRBD1. The CDR3 contains 16 residues. Germline CDR1 reads SGHNT; CDR2 reads YYREEE (reference sequence). The CDR3 region is CASSQESRGRSYEQYF. The CDR3 DNA follows: TGCGCCAGCAGCCAAGAATCCAGGGGGCGCTCCTACGAGCAGTACTTC.

The CDR3 is CASRPRGDTSGNTIYF. Here the CDR3 DNA reads TGTGCCAGCAGACCTCGGGGGGACACCTCTGGAAACACCATATATTTT. The chain couples TRBV7-9 to TRBJ1-3; a weak D match, TRBD1 (6 bases). Trimming pared 6 bases from V and 0 bases from J, leaving 15 bases between. The CDR3 has 16 residues. Per the germline V gene, CDR1 is SEHNR and CDR2 is FQNEAQ (reference sequence). Together with reference TRBV7-9 and TRBJ1-3, the CDR3 gives the full variable domain: DTGVSQNPRHKITKRGQNVTFRCDPISEHNRLYWYRQTLGQGPEFLTYFQNEAQLEKSRLLSDRFSAERPKGSFSTLEIQRTEQGDSAMYLCASRPRGDTSGNTIYFGEGSWLTVV.

CDR3 nucleotide sequence: TGTGCCAGCTCCACTAGCGTCTCCTACGAGCAGTACTTC. It translates to CASSTSVSYEQYF. The genes are TRBV2 and TRBJ2-7; 7 nucleotides line up with TRBD2. The J segment lost 0 bases and the V segment lost 8 bases, leaving 4 bases of the junction unmatched. Germline V gives CDR1 SNHLY, CDR2 FYNNEI. This CDR3 has 13 residues.